A single sample is the source of the 16 T cell receptor beta chains below, sequenced in a study of blood T cell repertoires in COVID-19 (TCRdb year 2020). Libraries were prepared through the immunoSEQ multiplex PCR assay. Held by TCRdb, this immuneACCESS table contains in-frame sequences only and omits some clones. Under half of the omission traces to an unresolved V gene where checked; the cause of the rest is unknown. The sample table contains more than 95,000 clones; only one count was recorded for approximately 90% of them. Clones ranked in the top ten supply about 1.9% of the sample. The specimen sequenced was peripheral blood. All receptors come from a man aged 50-60 years with COVID-19, enrolled during active disease.

This CDR3 reads CASSQDPLRADSYNEQFF. In DNA, the CDR3 is TGCGCCAGCAGCCAAGATCCCTTGCGGGCGGACTCCTACAATGAGCAGTTCTTC. The chain combines TRBV4-1 with TRBJ2-1; a weak D match, TRBD2 (5 bases). The CDR3 contains 18 residues. The germline V and J ends were trimmed by 0 bases and 0 bases, with 15 bases remaining between them. Germline CDR1 MGHRA, CDR2 YSYEKL.

The chain's CDR3 is CASSLSLPSHFPYEQYF. The CDR3 nucleotides are TGTGCCAGCAGCTTAAGTCTCCCTTCACATTTCCCCTACGAGCAGTACTTC. The chain recombines TRBV7-3 with TRBJ2-7; D call uncertain. V shed 1 base and J shed 2 bases, with 18 bases lying between them. This CDR3 comprises 17 residues. Germline loops: CDR1 SGHTA, CDR2 FQGTGA.

This clone has only a few counts. This CDR3 is CASSPGTSSYNEQFF. The CDR3 region has the DNA TGTGCCAGCTCCCCCGGGACTAGCAGTTACAATGAGCAGTTCTTC. The rearrangement joins TRBV18 to TRBJ2-1; TRBD2 aligns across 9 bases. The V and J ends lost 6 bases and 4 bases, in that order; junction bases with no gene match: 7. This CDR3 spans 15 amino acids. The germline gives CDR1 KGHSH, CDR2 LQKENI.

The chain uses TRBV4-2 and TRBJ2-7, with TRBD2 identical over 11 bases. V gave up 0 bases and J gave up 3 bases; unmatched junction bases: 4. The CDR3 covers 16 residues. Germline V gene sequence: CDR1 LGHNA, CDR2 YNFKEQ. In DNA form, the CDR3 reads TGTGCCAGCAGCCAAGAATGGCTAGCGGGAGGCTACGAGCAGTACTTC. It encodes CASSQEWLAGGYEQYF.

This chain connects TRBV19 to TRBJ2-2; 10 nucleotides agree with TRBD2. Germline lookup yields CDR1 LNHDA and CDR2 SQIVND (reference sequence). With 3 bases clipped from V and 6 bases from J, the junction kept 4 bases outside the gene matches. The length of the CDR3 is 15 residues. CDR3 nucleotide sequence: TGTGCCAGTAGTATCGGCCTAGCGGGAGCCGGGGAGCTGTTTTTT. Encoded protein: CASSIGLAGAGELFF.

The genes are TRBV6-5 and TRBJ1-3; D remains unclear. Trimming stripped 7 bases from V and 8 bases from J, with 15 bases between. This CDR3 is built from 13 residues. The germline V gene has CDR1 MNHEY and CDR2 SVGAGI. CDR3 bases: TGTGCCAGCACCCCCTCCGGGTTGGACACCATATATTTT. Its protein is CASTPSGLDTIYF.

The rearrangement links TRBV25-1 to TRBJ1-4; D unclear. V was clipped by 2 bases and J by 3 bases, with 7 bases between them. From germline, CDR1 is MGHDK and CDR2 SYGVNS. The CDR3 consists of 14 residues. As DNA, the CDR3 is TGTGCCAGCAGTGAAGGAGAGGCTAATGAAAAACTGTTTTTT. Translating gives CASSEGEANEKLFF.

This sequence joins TRBV5-1 and TRBJ2-2; 8 positions match TRBD1. The CDR3 has 16 residues. Unmatched junction bases numbered 6, after V lost 4 bases and J lost 1 base. Germline lookup yields CDR1 SGHRS and CDR2 YFSETQ. The CDR3 DNA sequence: TGCGCCAGCAGCGCCGGACAGGGACTGAACACCGGGGAGCTGTTTTTT. This gives the protein CASSAGQGLNTGELFF.

This chain uses TRBV28 with TRBJ2-5, with a weak D call TRBD1 (6 bases). Germline V gives CDR1 MDHEN, CDR2 SYDVKM. CDR3 length: 15 residues. The germline V and J ends were trimmed by 2 bases and 4 bases, with 14 bases remaining between them. Here the CDR3 reads CASSLPTGWRETQYF. The DNA for the CDR3 is TGTGCCAGCAGTTTACCTACAGGGTGGCGAGAGACCCAGTACTTC. The whole variable domain, filled in from reference TRBV28 and TRBJ2-5, reads DVKVTQSSRYLVKRTGEKVFLECVQDMDHENMFWYRQDPGLGLRLIYFSYDVKMKEKGDIPEGYSVSREKKERFSLILESASTNQTSMYLCASSLPTGWRETQYFGPGTRLLVL.

The chain is built from TRBV5-1 and TRBJ1-2; 7 positions agree with TRBD1. With V trimmed by 3 bases and J by 8 bases, 10 bases remained unmatched. The CDR3 sequence is 14 residues long. Germline V CDR1 and CDR2: SGHRS, YFSETQ. CDR3: CASSSTGATGGYTF. Here the CDR3 DNA reads TGCGCCAGCAGCTCTACAGGGGCCACGGGAGGCTACACCTTC.

The J gene is TRBJ1-5, the V gene TRBV19; D gene uncertain. The V end lost 3 bases, the J end lost 1 base, and 4 bases lay between the germline ends. The CDR3 extends over 13 amino acids. The germline V gene encodes CDR1 LNHDA and CDR2 SQIVND (reference sequence). The CDR3 bases are TGTGCCAGTAGTATCGAGAGCAATCAGCCCCAGCATTTT. Translation: CASSIESNQPQHF.

V is TRBV7-2 and J is TRBJ2-7; 7 bases are shared with TRBD1. The ends lost 3 bases at V and 4 bases at J; junction bases unmatched: 3. This CDR3 spans 13 amino acids. Germline CDR1 SGHTA, CDR2 FQGNSA. The CDR3 bases are TGTGCCAGCAGCTTTACGACAGGGTACGAGCAGTACTTC. This codes for CASSFTTGYEQYF.

V and J are TRBV5-1 and TRBJ2-2; no clear D. V gave up 0 bases and J gave up 4 bases, with 13 bases separating them. This CDR3 comprises 16 residues. Germline CDR1 reads SGHRS; CDR2 reads YFSETQ. The chain's CDR3 is CASSLVTLESTGELFF. The CDR3 DNA reads as TGCGCCAGCAGCTTGGTAACCCTGGAGTCCACCGGGGAGCTGTTTTTT.

This chain connects TRBV19 to TRBJ2-4; no clear D. Deletions cut 2 bases from V and 8 bases from J, with 16 bases between. This CDR3 has 15 amino acids. The germline V gene has CDR1 LNHDA and CDR2 SQIVND (reference sequence). CDR3 region: CASSIPSFPGDIQYF. CDR3 DNA: TGTGCCAGTAGTATACCCTCGTTCCCTGGAGACATTCAGTACTTC.

V is TRBV11-2 and J is TRBJ1-1, with unresolved D. Germline CDR1 is SGHAT and CDR2 is FQNNGV. Trimming removed 5 bases at V and 3 bases at J, with 10 bases between. The CDR3 is made up of 13 amino acids. DNA for the CDR3: TGTGCCAGCAGCCCCGAGGGCTACACTGAAGCTTTCTTT. It encodes CASSPEGYTEAFF.

J is TRBJ2-7 and V is TRBV4-3; possible D gene TRBD1, 5 bases. Trimming took 1 base from V and 4 from J, leaving 8 bases between them. Germline loops: CDR1 LGHNA, CDR2 YSLEER. The length of the CDR3 is 13 residues. The CDR3 DNA sequence: TGCGCCAGCAGCCAAGGGAACAGGTACGAGCAGTACTTC. This translates into CASSQGNRYEQYF.